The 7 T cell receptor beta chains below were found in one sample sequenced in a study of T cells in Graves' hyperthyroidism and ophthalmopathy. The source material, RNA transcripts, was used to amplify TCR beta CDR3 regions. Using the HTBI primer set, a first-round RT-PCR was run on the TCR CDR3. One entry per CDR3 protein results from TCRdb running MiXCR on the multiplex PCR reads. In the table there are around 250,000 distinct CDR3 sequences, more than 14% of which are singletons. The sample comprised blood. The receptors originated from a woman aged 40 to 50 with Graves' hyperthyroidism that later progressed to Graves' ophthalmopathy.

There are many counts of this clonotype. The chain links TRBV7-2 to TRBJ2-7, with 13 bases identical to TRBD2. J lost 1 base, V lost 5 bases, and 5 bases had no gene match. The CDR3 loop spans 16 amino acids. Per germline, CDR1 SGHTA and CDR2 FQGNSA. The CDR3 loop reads CASSGPGLAGSYEQYF. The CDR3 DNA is TGTGCCAGCAGCGGCCCGGGACTAGCGGGATCCTACGAGCAGTACTTC.

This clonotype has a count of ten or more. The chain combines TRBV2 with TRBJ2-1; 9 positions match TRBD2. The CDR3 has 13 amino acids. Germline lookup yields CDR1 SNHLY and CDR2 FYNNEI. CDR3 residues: CTNGGRGGNEQFF. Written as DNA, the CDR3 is TGTACCAATGGCGGGAGGGGTGGCAATGAGCAGTTCTTC.

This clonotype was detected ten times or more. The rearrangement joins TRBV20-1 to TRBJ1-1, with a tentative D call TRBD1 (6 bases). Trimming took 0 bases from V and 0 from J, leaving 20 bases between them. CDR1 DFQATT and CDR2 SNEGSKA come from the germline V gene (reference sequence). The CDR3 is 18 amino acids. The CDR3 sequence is CSARDELIRAGVNTEAFF. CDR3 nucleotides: TGCAGTGCTAGAGACGAATTGATAAGGGCAGGGGTGAACACTGAAGCTTTCTTT.

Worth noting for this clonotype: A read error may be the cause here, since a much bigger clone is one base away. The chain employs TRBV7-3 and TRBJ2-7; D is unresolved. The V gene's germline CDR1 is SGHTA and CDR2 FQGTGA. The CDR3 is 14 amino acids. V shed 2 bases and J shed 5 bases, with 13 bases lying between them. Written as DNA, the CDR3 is TGTGCCAGCAGCTTATATAGGACCAGTCACGAGCAGTACTTC. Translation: CASSLYRTSHEQYF.

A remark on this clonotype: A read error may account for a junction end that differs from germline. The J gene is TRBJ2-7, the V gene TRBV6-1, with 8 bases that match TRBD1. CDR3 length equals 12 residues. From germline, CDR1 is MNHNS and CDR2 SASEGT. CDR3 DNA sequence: TGTGCCAGCAGAAGGGACAGGTACGTGCAGTACTTC. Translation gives CASRRDRYVQYF.

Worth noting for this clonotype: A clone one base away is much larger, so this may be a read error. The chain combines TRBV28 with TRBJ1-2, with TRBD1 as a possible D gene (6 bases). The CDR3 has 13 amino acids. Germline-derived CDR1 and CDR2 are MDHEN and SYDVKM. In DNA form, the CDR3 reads TGTGCCGGCAGTTTGGGGACACCGTATGGCTACACCTTC. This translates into CAGSLGTPYGYTF.

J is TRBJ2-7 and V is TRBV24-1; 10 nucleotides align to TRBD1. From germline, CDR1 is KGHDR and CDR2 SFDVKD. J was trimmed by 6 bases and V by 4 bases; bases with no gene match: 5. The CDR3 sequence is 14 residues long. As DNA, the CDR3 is TGTGCCACCAGTGACGGGACAGGGGTTCGCGAGCAGTACTTC. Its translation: CATSDGTGVREQYF.